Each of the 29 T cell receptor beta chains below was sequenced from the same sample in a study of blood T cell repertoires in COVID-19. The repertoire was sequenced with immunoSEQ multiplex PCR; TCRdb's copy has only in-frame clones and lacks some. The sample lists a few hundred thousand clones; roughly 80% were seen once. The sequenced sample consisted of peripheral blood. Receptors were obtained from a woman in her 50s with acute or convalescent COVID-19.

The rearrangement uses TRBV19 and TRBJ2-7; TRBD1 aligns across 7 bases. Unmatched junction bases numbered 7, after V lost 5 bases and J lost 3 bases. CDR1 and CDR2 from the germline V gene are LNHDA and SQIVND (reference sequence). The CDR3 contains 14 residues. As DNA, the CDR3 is TGTGCCAGTAGTCCGACAGGGATAAACTACGAGCAGTACTTC. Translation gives CASSPTGINYEQYF.

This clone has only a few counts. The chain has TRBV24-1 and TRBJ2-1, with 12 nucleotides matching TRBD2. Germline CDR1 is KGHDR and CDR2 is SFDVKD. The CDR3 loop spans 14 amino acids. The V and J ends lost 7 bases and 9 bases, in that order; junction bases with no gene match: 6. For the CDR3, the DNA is TGTGCCACCAGCCGACTAGCGGGAGTGAGTGAGCAGTTCTTC. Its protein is CATSRLAGVSEQFF.

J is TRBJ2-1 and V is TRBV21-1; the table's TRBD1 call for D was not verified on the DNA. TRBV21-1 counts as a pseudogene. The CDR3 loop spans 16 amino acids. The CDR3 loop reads CASSKESQQCYNEQFF. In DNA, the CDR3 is TGTGCCAGCAGCAAAGAATCGCAACAGTGCTACAATGAGCAGTTCTTC.

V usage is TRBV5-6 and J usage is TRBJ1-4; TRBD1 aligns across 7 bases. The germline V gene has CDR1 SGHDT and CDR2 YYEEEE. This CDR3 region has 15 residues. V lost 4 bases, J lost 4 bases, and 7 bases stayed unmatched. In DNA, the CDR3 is TGTGCCAGCAGCCATTCGGGACAGTTTAATGAAAAACTGTTTTTT. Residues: CASSHSGQFNEKLFF.

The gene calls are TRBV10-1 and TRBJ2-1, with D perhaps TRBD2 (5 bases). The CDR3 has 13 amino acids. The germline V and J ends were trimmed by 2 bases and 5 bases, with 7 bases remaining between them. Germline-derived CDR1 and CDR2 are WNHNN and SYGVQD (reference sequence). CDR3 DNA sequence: TGCGCCAGCAGTGAGGGAGGTAACAATGAGCAGTTCTTC. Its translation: CASSEGGNNEQFF.

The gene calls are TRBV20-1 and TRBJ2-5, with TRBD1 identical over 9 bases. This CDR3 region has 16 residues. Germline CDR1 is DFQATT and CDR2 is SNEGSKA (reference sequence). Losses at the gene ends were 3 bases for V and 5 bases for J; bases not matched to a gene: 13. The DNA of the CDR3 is TGCAGTGCTAGTACGTCCAACAGGGGGCGGCAGGAGACCCAGTACTTC. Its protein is CSASTSNRGRQETQYF.

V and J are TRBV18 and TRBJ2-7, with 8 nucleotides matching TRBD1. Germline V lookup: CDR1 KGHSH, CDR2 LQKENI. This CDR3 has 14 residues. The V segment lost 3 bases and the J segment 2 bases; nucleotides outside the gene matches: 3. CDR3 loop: CASSPGQGTYEQYF. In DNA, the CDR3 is TGTGCCAGCTCACCCGGACAGGGAACCTACGAGCAGTACTTC.

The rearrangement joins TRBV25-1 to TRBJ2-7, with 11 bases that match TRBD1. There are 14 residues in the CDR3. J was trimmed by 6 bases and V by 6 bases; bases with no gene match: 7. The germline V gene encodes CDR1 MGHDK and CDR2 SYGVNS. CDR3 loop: CASRGQGAIFEQYF. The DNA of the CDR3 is TGTGCCAGCAGAGGACAGGGGGCAATTTTCGAGCAGTACTTC.

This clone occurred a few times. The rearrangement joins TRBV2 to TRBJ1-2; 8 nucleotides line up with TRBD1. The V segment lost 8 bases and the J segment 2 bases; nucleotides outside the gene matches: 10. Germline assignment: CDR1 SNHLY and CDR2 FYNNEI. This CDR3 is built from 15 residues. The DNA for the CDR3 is TGTGCCAGCTCGACTCGGACAGGGACAAACTATGGCTACACCTTC. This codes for CASSTRTGTNYGYTF.

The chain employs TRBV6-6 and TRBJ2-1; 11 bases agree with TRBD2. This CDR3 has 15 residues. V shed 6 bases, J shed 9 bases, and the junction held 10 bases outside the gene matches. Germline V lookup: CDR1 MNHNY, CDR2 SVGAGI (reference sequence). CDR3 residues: CASSRTSGGRVEQFF. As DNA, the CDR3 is TGTGCCAGCAGCCGTACTAGCGGGGGAAGGGTTGAGCAGTTCTTC.

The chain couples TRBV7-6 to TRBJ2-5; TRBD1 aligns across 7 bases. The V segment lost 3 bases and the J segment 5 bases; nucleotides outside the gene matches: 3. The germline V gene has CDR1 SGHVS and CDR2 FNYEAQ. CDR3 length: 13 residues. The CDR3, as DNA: TGTGCCAGCAGCTTGGGGACAGCGGAGACCCAGTACTTC. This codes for CASSLGTAETQYF. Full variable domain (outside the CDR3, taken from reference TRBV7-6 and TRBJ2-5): GAGVSQSPRYKVTKRGQDVALRCDPISGHVSLYWYRQALGQGPEFLTYFNYEAQQDKSGLPNDRFSAERPEGSISTLTIQRTEQRDSAMYRCASSLGTAETQYFGPGTRLLVL.

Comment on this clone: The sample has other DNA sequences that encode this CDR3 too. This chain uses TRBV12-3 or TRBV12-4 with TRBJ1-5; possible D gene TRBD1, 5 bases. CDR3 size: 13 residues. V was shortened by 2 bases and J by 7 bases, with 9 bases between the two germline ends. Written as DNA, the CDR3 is TGTGCCAGCAGTTTACAGGGAAACCAGCCCCAGCATTTT. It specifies CASSLQGNQPQHF.

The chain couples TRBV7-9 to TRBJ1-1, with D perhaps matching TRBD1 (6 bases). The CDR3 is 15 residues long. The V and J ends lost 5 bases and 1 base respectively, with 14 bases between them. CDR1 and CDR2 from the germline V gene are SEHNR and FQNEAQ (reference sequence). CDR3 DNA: TGTGCCAGCAGCCCGGGCCAGGGGCGGAACACTGAAGCTTTCTTT. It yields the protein CASSPGQGRNTEAFF.

The CDR3 region is CASSPTTRGSYEQYF. CDR3 sequence (DNA): TGTGCCAGCAGCCCTACGACCAGGGGGTCCTACGAGCAGTACTTC. The rearrangement uses TRBV9 and TRBJ2-7, with 7 bases aligning to TRBD1. The trim removed 4 bases at V and 1 base at J, leaving 8 bases unmatched. This CDR3 has 15 amino acids. Germline lookup yields CDR1 SGDLS and CDR2 YYNGEE.

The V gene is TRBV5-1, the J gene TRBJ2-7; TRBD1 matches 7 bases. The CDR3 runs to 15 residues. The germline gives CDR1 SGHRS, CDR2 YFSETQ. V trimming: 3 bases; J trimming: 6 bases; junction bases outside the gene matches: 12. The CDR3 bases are TGCGCCAGCAGCTACTATAGACAGGGACAAGGCGAGCAGTACTTC. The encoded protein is CASSYYRQGQGEQYF.

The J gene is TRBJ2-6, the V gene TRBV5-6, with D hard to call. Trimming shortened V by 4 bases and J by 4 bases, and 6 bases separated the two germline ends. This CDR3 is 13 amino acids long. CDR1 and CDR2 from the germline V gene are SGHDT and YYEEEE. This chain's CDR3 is CASSRPGANVLTF. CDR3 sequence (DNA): TGTGCCAGCAGCCGTCCGGGGGCCAACGTCCTGACTTTC. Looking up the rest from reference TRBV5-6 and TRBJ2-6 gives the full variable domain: DAGVTQSPTHLIKTRGQQVTLRCSPKSGHDTVSWYQQALGQGPQFIFQYYEEEERQRGNFPDRFSGHQFPNYSSELNVNALLLGDSALYLCASSRPGANVLTFGAGSRLTVL.

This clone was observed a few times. CDR3 residues: CASSPGTREQYF. For the CDR3, the DNA is TGTGCCAGCAGCCCTGGGACAAGGGAGCAGTACTTC. The V gene is TRBV28, the J gene TRBJ2-7; TRBD1 is a possible D gene (6 bases). The V end was cut by 6 bases, the J end by 7 bases, with 13 bases between. The CDR3 runs 12 residues. In germline, CDR1 is MDHEN, CDR2 SYDVKM.

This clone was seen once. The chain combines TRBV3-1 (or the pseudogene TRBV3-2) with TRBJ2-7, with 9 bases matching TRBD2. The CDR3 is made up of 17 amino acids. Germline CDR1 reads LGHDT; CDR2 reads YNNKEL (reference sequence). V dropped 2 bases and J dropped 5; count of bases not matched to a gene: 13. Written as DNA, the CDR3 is TGTGCCAGCAGCCAACTAGTAGCTAGCGGGATGGTGGACGAGCAGTACTTC. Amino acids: CASSQLVASGMVDEQYF.

CDR3 in DNA: TGTGCCAGCAGAACCACCGACTTTACAGATACGCAGTATTTT. Translation gives CASRTTDFTDTQYF. The chain combines TRBV7-8 with TRBJ2-3; D gene unclear. Germline V gene lookup returns CDR1 SGHVS and CDR2 FQNEAQ. Trimming left V 6 bases short and J 3 bases short, with 13 bases between. The CDR3 extends over 14 amino acids. Supplemented by reference TRBV7-8 and TRBJ2-3, the full variable domain reads GAGVSQSPRYKVAKRGQDVALRCDPISGHVSLFWYQQALGQGPEFLTYFQNEAQLDKSGLPSDRFFAERPEGSVSTLKIQRTQQEDSAVYLCASRTTDFTDTQYFGPGTRLTVL.

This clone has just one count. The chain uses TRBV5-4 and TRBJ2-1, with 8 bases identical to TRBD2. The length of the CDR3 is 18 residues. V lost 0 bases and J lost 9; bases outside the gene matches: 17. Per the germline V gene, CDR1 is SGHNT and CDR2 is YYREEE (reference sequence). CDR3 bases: TGTGCCAGCAGCTTGGACAGCGGGGGCCCCCCAGGGAAGCGTGAGCAGTTCTTC. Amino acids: CASSLDSGGPPGKREQFF.

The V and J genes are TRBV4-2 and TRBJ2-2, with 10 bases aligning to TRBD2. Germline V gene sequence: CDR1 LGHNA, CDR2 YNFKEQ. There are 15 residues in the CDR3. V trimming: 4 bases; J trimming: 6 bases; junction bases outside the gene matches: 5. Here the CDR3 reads CASSLRLAGAGELFF. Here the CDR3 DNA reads TGTGCCAGCAGCCTTAGGCTAGCGGGAGCCGGGGAGCTGTTTTTT.

This CDR3 is CAWSRGPEETQYF. In DNA, the CDR3 is TGTGCCTGGAGTCGAGGCCCCGAAGAGACCCAGTACTTC. The chain has TRBV30 and TRBJ2-5, with no clear D. CDR1 is GTSNPN and CDR2 is SVGIG in the germline V gene (reference sequence). V dropped 2 bases and J dropped 3 bases, with 10 bases sitting between them. CDR3 size: 13 residues.

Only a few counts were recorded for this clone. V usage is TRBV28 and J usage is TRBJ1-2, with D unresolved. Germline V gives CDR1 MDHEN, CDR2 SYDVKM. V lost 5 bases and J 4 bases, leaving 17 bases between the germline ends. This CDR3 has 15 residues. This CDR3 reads CASSLAKKGGYGYTF. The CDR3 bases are TGTGCCAGCAGTCTCGCCAAGAAGGGAGGCTATGGCTACACCTTC.

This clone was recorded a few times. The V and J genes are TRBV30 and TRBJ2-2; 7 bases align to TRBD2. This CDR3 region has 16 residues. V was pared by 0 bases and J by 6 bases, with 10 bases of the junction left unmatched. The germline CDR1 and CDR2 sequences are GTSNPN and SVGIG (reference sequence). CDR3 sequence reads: CAWSVITQRDAGELFF. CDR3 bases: TGTGCCTGGAGTGTAATCACCCAGCGGGACGCCGGGGAGCTGTTTTTT.

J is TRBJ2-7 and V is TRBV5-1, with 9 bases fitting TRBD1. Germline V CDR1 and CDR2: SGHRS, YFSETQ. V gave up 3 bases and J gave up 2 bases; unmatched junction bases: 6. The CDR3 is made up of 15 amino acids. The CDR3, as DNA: TGCGCCAGCAGCTGGTCGGGACAGGGTACCTACGAGCAGTACTTC. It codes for CASSWSGQGTYEQYF.

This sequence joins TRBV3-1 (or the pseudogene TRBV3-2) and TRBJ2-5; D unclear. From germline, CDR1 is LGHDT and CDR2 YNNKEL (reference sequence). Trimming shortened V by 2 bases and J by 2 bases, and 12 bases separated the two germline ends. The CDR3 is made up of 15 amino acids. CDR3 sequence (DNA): TGTGCCAGCAGCCAAACCGCAGGTGAACAAGAGACCCAGTACTTC. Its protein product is CASSQTAGEQETQYF.

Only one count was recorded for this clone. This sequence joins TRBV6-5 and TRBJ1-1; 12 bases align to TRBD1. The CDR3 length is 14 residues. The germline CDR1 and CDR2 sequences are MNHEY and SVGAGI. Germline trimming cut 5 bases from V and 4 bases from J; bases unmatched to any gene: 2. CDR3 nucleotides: TGTGCCAGCAGTCAGGGACAGGGGGCCACTGAAGCTTTCTTT. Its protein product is CASSQGQGATEAFF.

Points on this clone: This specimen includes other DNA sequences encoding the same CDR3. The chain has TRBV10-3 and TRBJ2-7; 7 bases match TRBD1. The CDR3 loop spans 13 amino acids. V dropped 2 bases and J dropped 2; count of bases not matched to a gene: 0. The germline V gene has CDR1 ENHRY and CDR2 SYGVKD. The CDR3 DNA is TGTGCCATCAGTGAGACAGGGGCCTACGAGCAGTACTTC. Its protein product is CAISETGAYEQYF.

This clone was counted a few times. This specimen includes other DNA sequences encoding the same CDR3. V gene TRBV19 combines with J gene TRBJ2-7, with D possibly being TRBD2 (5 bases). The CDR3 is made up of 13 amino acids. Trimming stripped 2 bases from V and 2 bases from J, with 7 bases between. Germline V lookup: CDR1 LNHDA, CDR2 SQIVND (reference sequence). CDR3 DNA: TGTGCCAGTAGTATAACCGGGACCTACGAGCAGTACTTC. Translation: CASSITGTYEQYF.